Listed below are T cell receptor beta chains from one sample, sequenced in a study of blood T cell repertoires in COVID-19. Sequencing used immunoSEQ multiplex PCR; TCRdb keeps in-frame clones, though not all of them. The table has about 210,000 clones, about 90% seen once; the top ten hold 1.4% to 1.5%. What was sequenced was peripheral blood. Receptors were obtained from a man aged 18 to 29 with active or convalescent COVID-19. Each CDR3 is given with its conserved first and last residue. Each record gives: J gene, V gene, D gene, clone size, CDR3 DNA, CDR3 protein. A D gene is named only where the DNA matches it firmly. Not every row has a clone size; where given, it reads once, few, many or a size class.

>TRBJ2-3|TRBV5-4|NA|NA
TGTGCCAGCAGCGATTTAGGGGGTGGTACAGATACGCAGTATTTT
CASSDLGGGTDTQYF
>TRBJ1-4|TRBV2|NA|NA
TGTGCCAGCAGGACTCAGGACAGCCTTTCATCGTCGGAACTGTTTTTT
CASRTQDSLSSSELFF
>TRBJ1-5|TRBV6-2/TRBV6-3|NA|NA
TGTGCCAGCAGTTACCGCCCCCCCCCGGGGCAGCCCCAGCATTTT
CASSYRPPPGQPQHF
>TRBJ2-7|TRBV16|NA|NA
TGTGCCAGCAGCCAATTTACTAGCTCCTACGAGCAGTACTTC
CASSQFTSSYEQYF
>TRBJ2-1|TRBV13|NA|NA
TGTGCCAGCAGCTCGCCGGGCTACAATGAGCAGTTCTTC
CASSSPGYNEQFF
>TRBJ1-3|TRBV9|TRBD1|NA
TGTGCCAGCACGCGCTCCGGGACAGCTGGAAACACCATATATTTT
CASTRSGTAGNTIYF
>TRBJ2-6|TRBV30|NA|NA
TGTGCCTGGGAGACAGGTTCTGGGGCCAACGTCCTGACTTTC
CAWETGSGANVLTF
>TRBJ2-7|TRBV5-6|NA|NA
TGTGCCAGCAGCGCGGGGTGGTTCGAGCAGTACTTC
CASSAGWFEQYF
>TRBJ2-5|TRBV7-6|TRBD2|NA
TGTGCCAGCAGCTTAGGGGCAGCGCGGGAGGAGACCCAGTACTTC
CASSLGAAREETQYF
>TRBJ2-1|TRBV4-3|TRBD1|NA
TGCGCCAGCAGCCAAGTTACAGGGGGTCTTATCGAGCAGTTCTTC
CASSQVTGGLIEQFF
>TRBJ2-3|TRBV7-9|TRBD2|NA
TGTGCCAGCAGCTTAGGGACTAGCGGGAGTAAGGATACGCAGTATTTT
CASSLGTSGSKDTQYF
>TRBJ1-2|TRBV7-2|TRBD1|NA
TGTGCCAGCAGCTCCACTGGACAGGGGGATGGCTACACCTTC
CASSSTGQGDGYTF
>TRBJ1-6|TRBV21-1|NA|NA
TGTGCCAGCAGCAAGAGACAGGGCAGGGATTCACCCCTCCACTTT
CASSKRQGRDSPLHF
>TRBJ1-6|TRBV6-5|NA|NA
TGTGCCAGCAGTTACATCAGGGCATCACCCCTCCACTTT
CASSYIRASPLHF
>TRBJ2-2|TRBV9|TRBD2|NA
TGTGCCAGCAGCGTCCGGGAGGCCGGGGAGCTGTTTTTT
CASSVREAGELFF
>TRBJ2-5|TRBV19|NA|NA
TGTGCCAGTAGTACTCTGACAGGTGCATCAGAGACCCAGTACTTC
CASSTLTGASETQYF
>TRBJ2-5|TRBV6-2/TRBV6-3|NA|NA
TGTGCCAGCAGTTTTCCTGCGGTCCATGGGGAGACCCAGTACTTC
CASSFPAVHGETQYF
>TRBJ2-1|TRBV28|NA|NA
TGTGCCAGCAGTTTAGACACCCCGAAATACAATGAGCAGTTCTTC
CASSLDTPKYNEQFF
>TRBJ1-3|TRBV30|NA|NA
TGTGCCTGGGACATTGGACAGACGACTGGAAACACCATATATTTT
CAWDIGQTTGNTIYF
>TRBJ2-7|TRBV19|TRBD1|NA
TGTGCCAGTAGTATAGGATCCCAGGGGGCCTACGAGCAGTACTTC
CASSIGSQGAYEQYF
>TRBJ2-7|TRBV29-1|NA|NA
TGCAGCGTTGTCGGAGGGAAATCCTACGAGCAGTACTTC
CSVVGGKSYEQYF
>TRBJ1-1|TRBV29-1|TRBD1|NA
TGCAGCGCTAAGCCAGAAGGGACAGGGTACACTGAAGCTTTCTTT
CSAKPEGTGYTEAFF
>TRBJ2-7|TRBV11-3|NA|NA
TGTGCCAGCAGCCCAAACACATACGAGCAGTACTTC
CASSPNTYEQYF
>TRBJ1-4|TRBV3-1/TRBV3-2|NA|NA
TGTGCCAGCAGCCAAGAGAGCGGGCAGGCTACGTCAACTAATGAAAAACTGTTTTTT
CASSQESGQATSTNEKLFF
>TRBJ1-3|TRBV19|NA|NA
TGTGCCAGTAGTATCGGCAGGGCCAACACCATATATTTT
CASSIGRANTIYF
>TRBJ1-1|TRBV19|TRBD1|NA
TGTGCCAGCCAAATAGGACAGGGCATATTGGGCACTGAAGCTTTCTTT
CASQIGQGILGTEAFF
>TRBJ1-4|TRBV6-6|NA|NA
TGTGCCAGCAGGCGTAATGAAAAACTGTTTTTT
CASRRNEKLFF
>TRBJ2-3|TRBV28|NA|NA
TGTGCCAGCAGTTTCTCGGCTAGCGGCACAGATACGCAGTATTTT
CASSFSASGTDTQYF
>TRBJ1-4|TRBV6-6|NA|NA
TGTGCCAGCAGACCCACCGGGGGGAGTGGGGAAAAACTGTTTTTT
CASRPTGGSGEKLFF
>TRBJ2-7|TRBV9|TRBD2|NA
TGTGCCAGCAGCGTAGCCCCTAGCGGGATCCGCGAGCAGTACTTC
CASSVAPSGIREQYF
>TRBJ1-2|TRBV24-1|TRBD1|NA
TGTGCCACCAGTGATGGGGGACAGGAGGGTTATGGCTACACCTTC
CATSDGGQEGYGYTF
>TRBJ1-3|TRBV4-3|NA|NA
TGCGCCAGCAGCCACGAGCGGGGCGCGGGCGGAAACACCATATATTTT
CASSHERGAGGNTIYF
>TRBJ2-7|TRBV6-6|TRBD2|NA
TGTGCCAGCAGCACCAGGACTAGTGCCTACGAGCAGTACTTC
CASSTRTSAYEQYF
>TRBJ1-1|TRBV6-1|NA|NA
TGTGCCAGCAGTGAACTGGGACAAGGGAACACTGAAGCTTTCTTT
CASSELGQGNTEAFF
>TRBJ2-7|TRBV5-1|TRBD2|NA
TGCGCCAGCAGCGCTCGACTAGCGGGAGCCCTGGTGCAGTACTTC
CASSARLAGALVQYF
>TRBJ2-1|TRBV11-2|TRBD1|NA
TGTGCCAGCAGCTTAGAAGATGCCCGGGACAGGGTTTACAATGAGCAGTTCTTC
CASSLEDARDRVYNEQFF
>TRBJ1-2|TRBV28|TRBD1|few
TGTGCCAGCACAGGGGGGGGACAGGGAAATAATGGCTACACCTTC
CASTGGGQGNNGYTF
>TRBJ2-7|TRBV7-2|NA|NA
TGTGCCAGCAGCTTAGCGCTTCCAGCGGTGGGCCACGAGCAGTACTTC
CASSLALPAVGHEQYF
>TRBJ2-1|TRBV4-1|TRBD2|few
TGCGCCAGCAGCCGAGAAACCCTATCGGGGGGTGAGCAGTTCTTC
CASSRETLSGGEQFF
>TRBJ1-2|TRBV6-5|NA|few
TGTGCCAGCAGCAAGCAGACAGAGGGCTACACCTTC
CASSKQTEGYTF
>TRBJ2-3|TRBV25-1|NA|NA
TGTGCCAGCAGTTCTTGGGGCAGCAGCACAGATACGCAGTATTTT
CASSSWGSSTDTQYF
>TRBJ2-3|TRBV3-1/TRBV3-2|TRBD2|NA
TGTGCCAGCAGCCTTAGCGGGAGCACAGATACGCAGTATTTT
CASSLSGSTDTQYF
>TRBJ2-1|TRBV5-1|NA|once
TGCGCCAGCAGCTCGCCAAGGGGATACAATGAGCAGTTCTTC
CASSSPRGYNEQFF
>TRBJ2-5|TRBV5-6|TRBD2|NA
TGTGCCAGCAGCCGTAGGACTAGCGGGACGGAGACCCAGTACTTC
CASSRRTSGTETQYF